This T cell receptor (beta chain) was profiled in a study of cytotoxic CD8 clonotypes in ibrutinib-treated CLL. Looking at the study overall: Mean productive templates were under 270,000; mean productive rearrangements were fewer than 95,000.

Points on this clone: Its specificity is not known.

Clones were sequenced by immunoSEQ multiplex PCR, and TCRdb holds only the in-frame ones, with some missing. There are roughly 130,000 clones in the sample; 75% to 85% occur only once, and roughly 13% lies in the top ten. Study-wide findings and caveats: Few clonotypes were public, and these shrank or held steady under treatment. Clonality (at baseline) was higher than in age-matched healthy donors and tracked circulating CD8+ T-cell counts. Clonality rose at ibrutinib response and fell back toward baseline at progression.

The specimen was PBMCs, collected after 12 months of ibrutinib treatment. The receptor was derived from a human donor with chronic lymphocytic leukemia.

The CDR3 sequence: CAISHSTDTQYF. The CDR3 DNA reads TGTGCCATCAGTCATAGCACAGATACGCAGTATTTT. This chain links TRBV10-3 with TRBJ2-3; no definite D call. This CDR3 is 12 amino acids long. The germline V gene encodes CDR1 ENHRY and CDR2 SYGVKD. Trimming left V 5 bases short and J 0 bases short, with 3 bases between.